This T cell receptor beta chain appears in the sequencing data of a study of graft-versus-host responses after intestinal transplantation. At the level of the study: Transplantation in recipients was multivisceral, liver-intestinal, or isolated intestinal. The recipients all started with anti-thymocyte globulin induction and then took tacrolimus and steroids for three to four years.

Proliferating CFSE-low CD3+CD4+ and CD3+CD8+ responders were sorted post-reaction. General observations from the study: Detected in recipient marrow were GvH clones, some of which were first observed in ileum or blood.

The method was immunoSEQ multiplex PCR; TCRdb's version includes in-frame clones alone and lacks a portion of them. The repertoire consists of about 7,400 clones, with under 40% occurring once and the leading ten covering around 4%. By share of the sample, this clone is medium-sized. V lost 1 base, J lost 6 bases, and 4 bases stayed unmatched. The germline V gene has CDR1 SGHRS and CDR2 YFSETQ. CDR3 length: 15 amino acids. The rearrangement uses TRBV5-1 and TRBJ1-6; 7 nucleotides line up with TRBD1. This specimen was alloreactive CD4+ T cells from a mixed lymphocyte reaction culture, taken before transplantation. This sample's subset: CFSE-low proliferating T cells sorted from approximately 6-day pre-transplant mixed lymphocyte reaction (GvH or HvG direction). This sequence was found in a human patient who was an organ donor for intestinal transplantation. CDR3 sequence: CASSLWGQSNSPLHF. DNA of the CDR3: TGCGCCAGCAGCTTGTGGGGACAGTCTAATTCACCCCTCCACTTT.